This TCR beta chain came from a study of shared clonotypes between healthy human individuals. Across the whole study: A donor's plate count was three for CD4 naive and three for CD4 memory; CD8 naive had two and CD8 memory one.

Sorted-subset replicate PCR reactions were performed with approximately 200 ng DNA, corresponding to 30,000 or so T cell genomes. Per the original data handling: Filtering differed, since immunoSEQ gave only junction sequences and no quality scores. Repertoires were generated with immunoSEQ multiplex PCR, while TCRdb's copy carries only in-frame clones and drops some. The DNA was the basis for D and trimming; V, J and clone size are from that table. The sample lists about a million clones; approximately 72% were seen once. This CDR3 region has 12 residues. In germline, CDR1 is SGHVS, CDR2 FQNEAQ. The V end was cut by 4 bases, the J end by 9 bases, with 10 bases between. Study findings and constraints: Owing to a small donor count, the genetic and exposure-history diversity represented was limited.

This clone appeared a few times. The antigen is not known. The rearrangement uses TRBV7-8 and TRBJ1-5, with D maybe TRBD1 (5 bases). The sample taken for sequencing was memory CD4+ T cells sorted from blood. Subset denoted: CD45RA-negative fraction. The clonotype comes from a man younger than 35 in good health. In DNA, the CDR3 is TGTGCCAGCAGCTGGGACGGGGGGCCCCAGCATTTT. Amino acid sequence: CASSWDGGPQHF.